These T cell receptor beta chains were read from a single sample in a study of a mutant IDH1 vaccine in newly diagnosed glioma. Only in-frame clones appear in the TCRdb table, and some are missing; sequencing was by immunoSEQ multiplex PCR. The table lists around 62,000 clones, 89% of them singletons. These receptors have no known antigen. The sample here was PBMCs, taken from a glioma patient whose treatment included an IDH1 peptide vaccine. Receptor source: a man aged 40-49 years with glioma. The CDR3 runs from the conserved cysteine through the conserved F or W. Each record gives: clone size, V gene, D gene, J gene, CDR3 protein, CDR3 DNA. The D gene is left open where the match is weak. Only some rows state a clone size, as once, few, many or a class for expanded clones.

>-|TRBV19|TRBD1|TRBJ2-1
CASSIGGQAEDEQFF
TGTGCCAGTAGTATCGGCGGACAGGCTGAGGATGAGCAGTTCTTC
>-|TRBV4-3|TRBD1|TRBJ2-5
CASSPLWLGRGLGPQETQYF
TGCGCCAGCAGCCCCCTCTGGTTGGGCAGGGGGCTTGGGCCCCAAGAGACCCAGTACTTC
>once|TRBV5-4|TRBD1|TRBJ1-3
CASSVDRANTIYF
TGTGCCAGCAGCGTGGACAGGGCAAACACCATATATTTT
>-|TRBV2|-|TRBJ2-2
CASSEAGLTGELFF
TGTGCCAGCAGTGAAGCCGGGCTCACCGGGGAGCTGTTTTTT
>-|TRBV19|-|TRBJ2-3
CASGRTGADTQYF
TGTGCCAGTGGTCGAACTGGCGCAGATACGCAGTATTTT
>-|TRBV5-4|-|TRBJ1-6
CASRAPAAQSPLHF
TGTGCCAGCAGGGCCCCAGCAGCTCAGTCACCCCTCCACTTT
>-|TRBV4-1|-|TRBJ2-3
CASGSVEGIYTDTQYF
TGCGCCAGCGGGTCGGTAGAGGGGATTTACACAGATACGCAGTATTTT
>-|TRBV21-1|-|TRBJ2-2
CASSPRWDRVWDTGELFF
TGTGCCAGCAGCCCTCGGTGGGACAGGGTGTGGGACACCGGGGAGCTGTTTTTT
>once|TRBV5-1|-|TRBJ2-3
CASRGRTGLGTDTQYF
TGCGCCAGCAGGGGGAGGACTGGTTTGGGGACAGATACGCAGTATTTT
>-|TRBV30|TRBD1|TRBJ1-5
CAWVHRGHQPQHF
TGTGCCTGGGTGCACAGGGGGCATCAGCCCCAGCATTTT
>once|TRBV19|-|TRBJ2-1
CASIGRGESYNEQFF
TGTGCCAGTATCGGTAGGGGGGAGTCCTACAATGAGCAGTTCTTC
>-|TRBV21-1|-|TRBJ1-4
CASSKRRKEATNEKLFF
TGTGCCAGCAGCAAACGGAGGAAAGAAGCAACTAATGAAAAACTGTTTTTT
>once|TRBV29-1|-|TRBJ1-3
CSATPGGNTIYF
TGCAGCGCCACCCCTGGAGGAAACACCATATATTTT
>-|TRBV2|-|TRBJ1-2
CASSDLRARGYTF
TGTGCCAGCAGTGACTTGAGGGCGCGGGGCTACACCTTC
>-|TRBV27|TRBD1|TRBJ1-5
CASSPEQGRNQPQHF
TGTGCCAGCAGTCCGGAACAGGGGAGGAATCAGCCCCAGCATTTT
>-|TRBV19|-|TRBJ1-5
CASSIEVRGAGGNQPQHF
TGTGCCAGTAGTATAGAAGTCAGGGGCGCGGGAGGCAATCAGCCCCAGCATTTT
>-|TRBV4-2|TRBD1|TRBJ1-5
CASSQLLQGINQPQHF
TGTGCCAGCAGCCAGCTTCTACAGGGGATCAATCAGCCCCAGCATTTT
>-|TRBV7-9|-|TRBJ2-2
CASSLVQRNTGELFF
TGTGCCAGCAGCTTAGTTCAGAGAAACACCGGGGAGCTGTTTTTT
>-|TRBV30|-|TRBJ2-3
CAWSGSGLDTQYF
TGTGCCTGGAGTGGGTCGGGGTTAGATACGCAGTATTTT
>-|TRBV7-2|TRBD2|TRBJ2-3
CASSSSGSTDTQYF
TGTGCCAGCAGCTCTAGCGGGAGCACAGATACGCAGTATTTT
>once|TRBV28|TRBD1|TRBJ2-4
CASSPKTGANIQYF
TGTGCCAGCAGTCCAAAGACAGGGGCAAACATTCAGTACTTC
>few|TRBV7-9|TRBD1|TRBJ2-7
CASSLIDRGGEQYF
TGTGCCAGCAGCTTAATCGACAGGGGTGGCGAGCAGTACTTC
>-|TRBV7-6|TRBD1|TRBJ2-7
CASSLDRGSYEQYF
TGTGCCAGCAGCTTAGACAGGGGCTCCTACGAGCAGTACTTC
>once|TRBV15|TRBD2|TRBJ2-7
CATSSRTSSSYEQYF
TGTGCCACCAGCAGCCGGACTAGTTCCTCCTACGAGCAGTACTTC
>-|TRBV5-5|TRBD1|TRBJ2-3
CASSLRDRYTDTQYF
TGTGCCAGCAGCTTGCGGGACAGGTATACAGATACGCAGTATTTT
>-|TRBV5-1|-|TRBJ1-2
CASSLGPENYGYTF
TGCGCCAGCAGCTTGGGTCCAGAAAACTATGGCTACACCTTC
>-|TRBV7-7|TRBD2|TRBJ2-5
CASSPGGGETQYF
TGTGCCAGCAGTCCCGGGGGAGGGGAGACCCAGTACTTC
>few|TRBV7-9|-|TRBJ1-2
CASSFGADYGYTF
TGTGCCAGCAGCTTTGGGGCAGACTATGGCTACACCTTC
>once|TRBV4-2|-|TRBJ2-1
CASSQVVFIDNEQFF
TGTGCCAGCAGCCAAGTGGTCTTTATTGACAATGAGCAGTTCTTC
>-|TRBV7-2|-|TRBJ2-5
CASSSPETQYF
TGTGCCAGCAGCTCTCCGGAGACCCAGTACTTC
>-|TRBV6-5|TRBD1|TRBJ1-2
CASKGQGAYVYTF
TGTGCCAGTAAGGGACAGGGGGCTTATGTCTACACCTTC
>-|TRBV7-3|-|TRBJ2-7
CASSLTAASSYEQYF
TGTGCCAGCAGCTTAACCGCGGCTAGCTCCTACGAGCAGTACTTC
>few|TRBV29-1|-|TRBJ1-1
CSVSPSIEAFF
TGCAGCGTTTCCCCCAGTATTGAAGCTTTCTTT
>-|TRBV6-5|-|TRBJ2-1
CASSAALGSYNEQFF
TGTGCCAGCAGCGCAGCATTGGGCTCCTACAATGAGCAGTTCTTC
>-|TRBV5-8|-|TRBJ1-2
CASRSPGRKNYGYTF
TGTGCCAGCAGATCCCCGGGACGGAAAAACTATGGCTACACCTTC
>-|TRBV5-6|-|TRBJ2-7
CASSYLSLYEQYF
TGTGCCAGCAGCTACCTCAGTCTCTACGAGCAGTACTTC
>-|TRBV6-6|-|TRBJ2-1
CASSYSAGIYNEQFF
TGTGCCAGCAGTTACTCGGCAGGGATTTACAATGAGCAGTTCTTC
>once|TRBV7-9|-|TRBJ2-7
CASSLAGPSYEQYF
TGTGCCAGCAGCTTAGCGGGTCCATCCTACGAGCAGTACTTC
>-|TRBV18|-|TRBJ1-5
CASSDGPGQPQHF
TGTGCCAGCTCAGACGGCCCAGGACAGCCCCAGCATTTT
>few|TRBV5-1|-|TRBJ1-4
CASSLDLGGTNEKLFF
TGCGCCAGCAGCTTGGACTTAGGGGGAACTAATGAAAAACTGTTTTTT
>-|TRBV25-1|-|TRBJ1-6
CASSGAVSSSYNSPLHF
TGTGCCAGCAGTGGGGCAGTATCGAGCTCCTATAATTCACCCCTCCACTTT